This is a list of T cell receptor beta chains from one sample in a study of CD8+ T cells in alopecia areata. TCRdb's copy holds only in-frame clones and misses some; the assay was immunoSEQ multiplex PCR. The profile shows about 180,000 clones, around 71% of them singletons. Here the sequenced sample was CD8+ T cells sorted from blood, taken at week 0. The receptors derive from a human donor with alopecia areata. Each CDR3 is given with its conserved first and last residue. D genes are given only for firm matches. Size is stated for part of the rows, as once, few or many counts, or as a class when the clone is expanded.

>TRBV27|TRBJ2-7|.|once
TGTGCCAGCAGTTTCCGGGACTCGGGCTCCTACGAGCAGTACTTC
CASSFRDSGSYEQYF
>TRBV15|TRBJ1-1|.|few
TGTGCCACCAGCAGCAGACAGTTGAACACTGAAGCTTTCTTT
CATSSRQLNTEAFF
>TRBV13|TRBJ2-7|.|.
TGTGCCAGCAGCCTAGGGGTGAGGGGCGAGCAGTACTTC
CASSLGVRGEQYF
>TRBV2|TRBJ2-7|.|few
TGTGCCAGCAGTTCCGGGCCCTACGAGCAGTACTTC
CASSSGPYEQYF
>TRBV2|TRBJ1-2|.|.
TGTGCCAGACACCGGGAAGAGAGGACCTTC
CARHREERTF
>TRBV12-5|TRBJ2-1|TRBD2|.
TGTGCTAGTGGCCGACCAGCGGGGGGGCGTTTCAATGAGCAGTTCTTC
CASGRPAGGRFNEQFF
>TRBV7-8|TRBJ2-1|.|.
TGTGCCAGCAGTTCAATGTGGGAGCAGTTCTTC
CASSSMWEQFF
>TRBV11-2|TRBJ2-7|.|.
TGTGCCAGCAGCTTCGCCTACGAGCAGTACTTC
CASSFAYEQYF
>TRBV23-1|TRBJ1-2|.|.
TGCGCCAGCAGTCCCCCTGGGTTCAGGGTTGAAAGCGATAACTATGGCTACACCTTC
CASSPPGFRVESDNYGYTF
>TRBV6-6|TRBJ1-5|.|few
TGTGCCAGCAGCCCCGGGGCAGGGAGAGATCAGCCCCAGCATTTT
CASSPGAGRDQPQHF
>TRBV30|TRBJ2-5|TRBD1|.
TGTGCCTGGAGTAAAGGGGACAGGGTACGGCGCGAGACCCAGTACTTC
CAWSKGDRVRRETQYF
>TRBV2|TRBJ2-3|.|.
TGTGCCAGCGTCACGGGACTCCTCACAGATACGCAGTATTTT
CASVTGLLTDTQYF
>TRBV6-5|TRBJ2-1|.|.
TGTGCCAGCGGTGTATCAGGGTGGAATGAGCAGTTCTTC
CASGVSGWNEQFF
>TRBV7-9|TRBJ1-2|TRBD1|.
TGTGCCACCGTGAGGGGGCAGGATGGCTACACCTTC
CATVRGQDGYTF
>TRBV5-1|TRBJ2-4|TRBD1|.
TGCGCCAGCAGCCGCGGGACAGGGGGATCAAACATTCAGTACTTC
CASSRGTGGSNIQYF
>TRBV23-1|TRBJ2-7|TRBD1|.
TGCGCCAGCAGTCAAGGGACAGGCTACGAGCAGTACTTC
CASSQGTGYEQYF
>TRBV29-1|TRBJ2-7|.|.
TGCAGCGTTGTGGGGTCCGACTACGAGCAGTACTTC
CSVVGSDYEQYF
>TRBV5-6|TRBJ1-2|.|.
TGTGCCAGCAGCTTGGGGGCCACTTGGGATCTCCAGGACTATGGCTACACCTTC
CASSLGATWDLQDYGYTF
>TRBV7-3|TRBJ1-1|TRBD1|.
TGTGCCAGCAGCGTCCGACAGGGTTCTGAAGCTTTCTTT
CASSVRQGSEAFF
>TRBV5-6|TRBJ2-1|TRBD2|.
TGTGCCAGCAGCGGGGAGGGCGGGGCTAACTACAATGAGCAGTTCTTC
CASSGEGGANYNEQFF
>TRBV7-9|TRBJ2-5|TRBD1|few
TGTGCCAGCAGCGTACCTCCGGGACAGGGTGATGGGGAGACCCAGTACTTC
CASSVPPGQGDGETQYF
>TRBV19|TRBJ2-3|.|few
TGTGCCAGTAGTCTTGGGGCAGCCACGCAGTATTTT
CASSLGAATQYF
>TRBV13|TRBJ2-2|.|.
TGTGCCAGCAGCTTAGCGTCGGGGGTTGGTCCCGGGGAGCTGTTTTTT
CASSLASGVGPGELFF
>TRBV30|TRBJ2-7|TRBD2|once
TGTGCCTGGAGTGTAGTGGGACTAGCCTTTGGCGACTCCTACGAGCAGTACTTC
CAWSVVGLAFGDSYEQYF
>TRBV5-1|TRBJ1-2|.|.
TGCGCCAGCAGCTTGGCCGGGGGGCCTAACTATGGCTACACCTTC
CASSLAGGPNYGYTF
>TRBV9|TRBJ2-1|.|.
TGTGCCAGCAGCCAGGGGGGTTCCGGTGAGCAGTTCTTC
CASSQGGSGEQFF
>TRBV25-1|TRBJ2-5|TRBD1|.
TGTGCCAGCAGTGAATGGACAGGGCCAGAGACCCAGTACTTC
CASSEWTGPETQYF
>TRBV25-1|TRBJ2-5|TRBD1|.
TGTGCCAGCAGTGCCCCGGACAGGGTGGAGACCCAGTACTTC
CASSAPDRVETQYF
>TRBV27|TRBJ1-6|.|.
TGTGCCAGCAGTTTATCGTCTAATTCACCCCTCCACTTT
CASSLSSNSPLHF
>TRBV7-9|TRBJ2-3|TRBD2|.
TGTGCCAGCAGCTCATGGACTAGCGGGGGGGCTTCAGATACGCAGTATTTT
CASSSWTSGGASDTQYF
>TRBV4-1|TRBJ2-2|TRBD2|.
TGCGCCAGCAGCCAAGATACGGGACTAGCCCACCCCGGGGAGCTGTTTTTT
CASSQDTGLAHPGELFF
>TRBV9|TRBJ1-1|.|.
TGTGCCAGCAGCTTAGATATCCCGAACACTGAAGCTTTCTTT
CASSLDIPNTEAFF
>TRBV29-1|TRBJ2-7|.|.
TGCAGCGTTGAAGACACAGTGCGGGGCACTGGTGGCGAGCAGTACTTC
CSVEDTVRGTGGEQYF
>TRBV29-1|TRBJ1-2|TRBD1|.
TGCAGCGTTCGGGACAGGGCGGGCTACACCTTC
CSVRDRAGYTF
>TRBV5-1|TRBJ1-1|.|.
TGCGCCAGCAGCTTGGCCCAGGGCGGGCCTGAAGCTTTCTTT
CASSLAQGGPEAFF
>TRBV30|TRBJ1-1|.|.
TGTGCCTGGAGTGTTGGGGACACTGAAGCTTTCTTT
CAWSVGDTEAFF
>TRBV6-5|TRBJ1-1|.|once
TGTGCCAGCAGTACGAGTGAAGGGGGCACTGAAGCTTTCTTT
CASSTSEGGTEAFF
>TRBV2|TRBJ1-2|TRBD1|.
TGTGCCATCAGGGGGACCGCTAACTATGGCTACACCTTC
CAIRGTANYGYTF
>TRBV29-1|TRBJ2-1|TRBD2|.
TGCAGCGTTGAAGACGGGAGGGGGGCCTTCTACAATGAGCAGTTCTTC
CSVEDGRGAFYNEQFF
>TRBV6-5|TRBJ2-1|TRBD2|.
TGTGCCAGCAGTTACTCGACTAGCGGACACAATGAGCAGTTCTTC
CASSYSTSGHNEQFF
>TRBV6-5|TRBJ1-5|.|.
TGTGCCAGCAAGACGGGGGAGCCCCAGCATTTT
CASKTGEPQHF
>TRBV6-1|TRBJ2-4|.|.
TGTGCCAGCAGTTGGACAACCCTAGCCAAAAACATTCAGTACTTC
CASSWTTLAKNIQYF
>TRBV30|TRBJ1-1|.|.
TGTGCCTGGGGTCGAGGGACTGAAGCTTTCTTT
CAWGRGTEAFF
>TRBV6-1|TRBJ2-7|TRBD2|.
TGTGCCAGCAGTGAAGTCGGGCTAGCGGGGAACTACGAGCAGTACTTC
CASSEVGLAGNYEQYF
>TRBV9|TRBJ2-7|.|few
TGTGCCAGCAGCCGACTATCCGAACCCCCCTACGAGCAGTACTTC
CASSRLSEPPYEQYF
>TRBV27|TRBJ2-7|.|.
TGTGCCAGCAGTTTAGGCAGGCCCTACGAGCAGTACTTC
CASSLGRPYEQYF
>TRBV30|TRBJ1-5|TRBD1|.
TGTGCCTGGAGTGAGGGGACAGGGAATCAGCCCCAGCATTTT
CAWSEGTGNQPQHF